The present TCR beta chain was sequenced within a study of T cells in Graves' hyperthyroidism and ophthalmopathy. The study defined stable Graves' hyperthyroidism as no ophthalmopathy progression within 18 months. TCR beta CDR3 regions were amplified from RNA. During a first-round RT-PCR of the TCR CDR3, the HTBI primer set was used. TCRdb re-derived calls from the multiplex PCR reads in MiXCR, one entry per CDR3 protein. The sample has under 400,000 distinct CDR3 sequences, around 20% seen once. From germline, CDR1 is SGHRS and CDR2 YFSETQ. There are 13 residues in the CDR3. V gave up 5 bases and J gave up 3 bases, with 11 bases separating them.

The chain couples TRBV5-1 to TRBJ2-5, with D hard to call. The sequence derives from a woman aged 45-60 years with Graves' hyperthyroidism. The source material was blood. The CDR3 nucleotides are TGCGCCAGCAGGCTGGGCGGAGAAGAGACCCAGTACTTC. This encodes CASRLGGEETQYF.